These 30 T cell receptor beta chains were all obtained from the same sample, sequenced in a study of early T cells in non-severe SARS-CoV-2 infection. TCRdb recomputed calls from the 5' RACE reads with MiXCR, one row per CDR3 protein. The table lists fewer than 100,000 distinct CDR3 sequences, 6% to 7% of them singletons. Sequencing was performed on whole blood. These receptors originate from an adult who was a healthcare worker with PCR-confirmed SARS-CoV-2 infection or an uninfected control (not recorded which).

This clonotype was recorded many times. The V gene is TRBV7-2, the J gene TRBJ2-1; D call uncertain. The CDR3 contains 15 residues. The germline CDR1 and CDR2 sequences are SGHTA and FQGNSA. The V gene lost 1 base and the J gene lost 5 bases, with 12 bases spanning the gap. Here the CDR3 reads CASSLGTARNNEQFF. The CDR3 DNA reads TGTGCCAGCAGCTTAGGTACAGCCCGAAACAATGAGCAGTTCTTC.

This clonotype came up many times. The CDR3 sequence: CASSLGLGARGQPQHF. The DNA for the CDR3 is TGTGCCAGTAGTCTCGGTCTTGGGGCTCGTGGTCAGCCCCAGCATTTT. The genes are TRBV19 and TRBJ1-5, with a possible D match to TRBD1 (5 bases). The CDR3 is 16 residues long. V was pared by 5 bases and J by 6 bases, with 20 bases between. Germline V gene data show CDR1 as LNHDA and CDR2 as SQIVND (reference sequence).

This clonotype appeared many times. V and J are TRBV11-2 and TRBJ2-1; D is unclear. In germline, CDR1 is SGHAT, CDR2 FQNNGV. V lost 0 bases to trimming and J lost 6 bases, with 12 bases between them. This CDR3 is built from 15 residues. This chain's CDR3 is CASSLDSGVGNEQFF. The CDR3 DNA sequence: TGTGCCAGCAGCTTAGATTCAGGTGTCGGCAATGAGCAGTTCTTC.

This clonotype appeared many times. CDR3 DNA sequence: TGTGCCACCAGTGATCGAGGAACAGGGGGCTGGGAGCAGTTCTTC. Translation: CATSDRGTGGWEQFF. The rearrangement uses TRBV24-1 and TRBJ2-1, with 9 bases fitting TRBD1. CDR3 size: 15 residues. Germline lookup yields CDR1 KGHDR and CDR2 SFDVKD. V was pared by 3 bases and J by 10 bases, with 9 bases of the junction left unmatched.

In its sample, this clonotype was seen a few times. V is TRBV11-2 and J is TRBJ1-4; 8 bases are a match to TRBD1. This CDR3 region has 15 residues. The ends lost 5 bases at V and 8 bases at J; junction bases unmatched: 10. Per germline, CDR1 SGHAT and CDR2 FQNNGV. For the CDR3, the DNA is TGTGCCAGCAGCCAGTTCCAGGGGGCGGGAGAAAAACTGTTTTTT. It translates to CASSQFQGAGEKLFF.

This clonotype has only a few counts. The CDR3 is CASSLEGRTGSTWQYF. In DNA form, the CDR3 reads TGTGCCAGCAGCTTGGAGGGGCGCACGGGATCTACCTGGCAGTACTTC. This chain connects TRBV5-5 to TRBJ2-7; D tentatively fits TRBD1 or TRBD2 (5 bases each). The CDR3 covers 16 residues. Trimming removed 0 bases from V and 9 bases from J, with 22 bases in between. Germline CDR1 SGHKS, CDR2 YYEKEE (reference sequence).

This clonotype occurred many times. The genes are TRBV20-1 and TRBJ1-2; D remains ambiguous. The CDR3 consists of 13 residues. V gave up 3 bases and J gave up 1 base, with 9 bases separating them. The germline CDR1 and CDR2 sequences are DFQATT and SNEGSKA (reference sequence). The CDR3 here is CSARDSGNYGYTF. As DNA, the CDR3 is TGCAGTGCTAGGGACTCCGGTAACTATGGCTACACCTTC.

This clonotype appeared many times. The V call is TRBV11-2, the J call TRBJ2-7; 8 bases map to TRBD1. The V gene's germline CDR1 is SGHAT and CDR2 FQNNGV. This CDR3 spans 13 amino acids. V was clipped by 1 base and J by 6 bases; unmatched bases: 2. CDR3 nucleotides: TGTGCCAGCAGCTTAGCAGGGGGCAGCGAGCAGTACTTC. Translation gives CASSLAGGSEQYF. Using reference TRBV11-2 and TRBJ2-7 for the parts outside the CDR3, the full variable domain is EAGVAQSPRYKIIEKRQSVAFWCNPISGHATLYWYQQILGQGPKLLIQFQNNGVVDDSQLPKDRFSAERLKGVDSTLKIQPAKLEDSAVYLCASSLAGGSEQYFGPGTRLTVT.

This clonotype occurred many times. The chain links TRBV29-1 to TRBJ2-1, with TRBD1 matching 10 bases. This CDR3 comprises 14 residues. CDR1 and CDR2 from the germline V gene are SQVTM and ANQGSEA. V shed 6 bases and J 6 bases; nucleotides not matched to a gene: 8. CDR3 nucleotide sequence: TGCAGCGTAAGACAGGGGGCGCTTCCCAATGAGCAGTTCTTC. Protein sequence: CSVRQGALPNEQFF.

The chain links TRBV12-3 or TRBV12-4 to TRBJ2-1, with 7 positions matching TRBD1. The CDR3 runs 17 residues. Trimming removed 3 bases from V and 0 bases from J; junction bases left unmatched: 8. CDR3 sequence (DNA): TGTGCCAGCAGTTTCAAGGGGGCTGCAAGCTCCTACAATGAGCAGTTCTTC. Amino acid sequence: CASSFKGAASSYNEQFF.

This clonotype was counted many times. This sequence joins TRBV4-1 and TRBJ1-1; tentatively, D is TRBD1 (5 bases). With 0 bases removed from V and 4 bases from J, the gap between germline ends came to 9 bases. Germline lookup yields CDR1 MGHRA and CDR2 YSYEKL. The CDR3 runs 14 residues. This CDR3 reads CASSQDPGSTEAFF. CDR3 DNA sequence: TGCGCCAGCAGCCAAGACCCAGGGTCCACTGAAGCTTTCTTT.

This clonotype was found a few times. The chain joins TRBV10-1 to TRBJ2-7; TRBD1 matches at 10 bases. The J segment lost 4 bases and the V segment lost 5 bases, leaving 11 bases of the junction unmatched. The CDR3 has 16 residues. CDR1 and CDR2 from the germline V gene are WNHNN and SYGVQD (reference sequence). CDR3 sequence reads: CASSYHRDRGLYEQYF. The CDR3 region has the DNA TGCGCCAGCAGTTATCACCGGGACAGGGGCTTGTACGAGCAGTACTTC.

This clonotype showed up just a few times. CDR3 region: CASSPLRRVSSYEQYF. Here the CDR3 DNA reads TGTGCCAGCTCACCGCTCAGGCGGGTAAGCTCCTACGAGCAGTACTTC. V is TRBV18 and J is TRBJ2-7; maybe TRBD2 (5 bases). The CDR3 extends over 16 amino acids. The V gene lost 3 bases and the J gene lost 0 bases, with 15 bases spanning the gap. From germline, CDR1 is KGHSH and CDR2 LQKENI.

This clonotype was counted ten times or more. This sequence joins TRBV20-1 and TRBJ1-6, with TRBD1 identical over 10 bases. The CDR3 has 15 amino acids. After removal of 0 bases from V and 8 bases from J, the junction contained 4 bases not matched to a gene. Germline values: CDR1 DFQATT, CDR2 SNEGSKA (reference sequence). The CDR3 region has the DNA TGCAGTGCTAGAGATCCCGGGACAGGGGATTCACCCCTCCACTTT. It is translated as CSARDPGTGDSPLHF.

This clonotype was detected many times. The chain recombines TRBV28 with TRBJ2-7; weak D call: TRBD1 (6 bases). Germline loops: CDR1 MDHEN, CDR2 SYDVKM. V was trimmed by 8 bases and J by 8 bases, leaving 16 bases between them. The CDR3 has 12 amino acids. CDR3 loop: CASGFTGPKQYF. The CDR3 DNA sequence: TGTGCCAGCGGATTTACAGGGCCCAAGCAGTACTTC.

The CDR3: CASSLQGLGGETQYF. Here the CDR3 DNA reads TGTGCCAGCAGCCTACAGGGGCTAGGCGGAGAGACCCAGTACTTC. The rearrangement links TRBV7-7 to TRBJ2-5; 7 bases are a match to TRBD1. Germline V gives CDR1 SSHAT, CDR2 FNYEAQ (reference sequence). This CDR3 comprises 15 residues. With V trimmed by 5 bases and J by 4 bases, 10 bases remained unmatched.

The table lists this clonotype with many counts. The chain uses TRBV7-2 and TRBJ2-2; unclear D gene. Germline CDR1 and CDR2: SGHTA and FQGNSA. V lost 6 bases to trimming and J lost 0 bases, with 8 bases between them. The CDR3 runs 14 residues. In DNA, the CDR3 is TGTGCCAGCAGGGGCCGCACGAACACCGGGGAGCTGTTTTTT. Protein product: CASRGRTNTGELFF.

CDR3 residues: CASSANPTPEQYF. CDR3 nucleotide sequence: TGTGCCAGCAGCGCCAACCCTACCCCCGAGCAGTACTTC. The chain employs TRBV5-4 and TRBJ2-7; D ambiguous. The CDR3 is 13 amino acids. Trimming removed 4 bases from V and 6 bases from J, with 14 bases in between. Germline CDR1 and CDR2: SGHNT and YYREEE (reference sequence).

This chain uses TRBV7-2 with TRBJ2-7; D may be TRBD2 (6 bases). Germline loops: CDR1 SGHTA, CDR2 FQGNSA. The V and J ends lost 8 bases and 0 bases respectively, with 14 bases between them. The CDR3 runs 14 residues. The CDR3 DNA is TGTGCCAGCGGGGAGGTCTTGAGCTCCTACGAGCAGTACTTC. Translating gives CASGEVLSSYEQYF.

This clonotype was seen many times. The V gene is TRBV6-6, the J gene TRBJ2-5; TRBD1 matches 8 bases. The CDR3 totals 15 residues. Germline-derived CDR1 and CDR2 are MNHNY and SVGAGI (reference sequence). V dropped 3 bases and J dropped 4; count of bases not matched to a gene: 7. CDR3 DNA sequence: TGTGCCAGCAGTTATTACGGACAGGGAAGAGAGACCCAGTACTTC. Translating gives CASSYYGQGRETQYF.

In its sample, this clonotype was seen a few times. The chain combines TRBV5-4 with TRBJ2-1; D gene ambiguous. V was cut by 4 bases and J by 2 bases, with 4 bases left in between. Germline V CDR1 and CDR2: SGHNT, YYREEE (reference sequence). The CDR3 has 12 amino acids. The CDR3 sequence: CASSPTYNEQFF. The CDR3 DNA reads as TGTGCCAGCAGCCCCACCTACAATGAGCAGTTCTTC.

The sample holds many counts of this clonotype. V and J are TRBV7-2 and TRBJ1-5; D not certain. Germline CDR1 SGHTA, CDR2 FQGNSA. This CDR3 has 17 amino acids. Deletions cut 2 bases from V and 0 bases from J, with 14 bases between. The CDR3 bases are TGTGCCAGCAGCTTAAACCCGACGGGAGATAGCAATCAGCCCCAGCATTTT. Amino acids: CASSLNPTGDSNQPQHF.

The sample holds a few counts of this clonotype. This sequence joins TRBV5-1 and TRBJ1-6; D call uncertain. The CDR3 consists of 12 residues. Germline-derived CDR1 and CDR2 are SGHRS and YFSETQ. Trimming shortened V by 5 bases and J by 9 bases, and 9 bases separated the two germline ends. CDR3 sequence reads: CASREGVSPLHF. In DNA form, the CDR3 reads TGCGCCAGCAGGGAAGGAGTTTCACCCCTCCACTTT.

This chain joins TRBV6-6 and TRBJ2-2; D unclear. V was clipped by 1 base and J by 6 bases, with 6 bases between them. The germline CDR1 and CDR2 sequences are MNHNY and SVGAGI (reference sequence). This CDR3 comprises 13 residues. This chain's CDR3 is CASSYWRAGELFF. DNA for the CDR3: TGTGCCAGCAGTTACTGGCGTGCCGGGGAGCTGTTTTTT.

At least ten counts were recorded for this clonotype. This sequence joins TRBV20-1 and TRBJ1-2; no firm D call. The CDR3 is 14 amino acids. The V end was cut by 1 base, the J end by 3 bases, with 12 bases between. Germline lookup yields CDR1 DFQATT and CDR2 SNEGSKA (reference sequence). This CDR3 is CSARGGSEYYGYTF. Here the CDR3 DNA reads TGCAGTGCTAGAGGGGGTTCTGAATACTATGGCTACACCTTC.

This clonotype was observed at least ten times. This chain links TRBV30 with TRBJ1-6, with a weak D call TRBD1 (5 bases). The CDR3 runs 17 residues. Germline V lookup: CDR1 GTSNPN, CDR2 SVGIG (reference sequence). The ends were cut back, 5 bases at V and 0 bases at J, with 17 bases in the middle. DNA of the CDR3: TGTGCCTGGGCGTTAGCGGACACCAGCTCCTATAATTCACCCCTCCACTTT. Residues: CAWALADTSSYNSPLHF.

There are many counts of this clonotype. This chain joins TRBV5-1 and TRBJ1-1; tentatively, D is TRBD1 (5 bases). This CDR3 comprises 15 residues. Germline values: CDR1 SGHRS, CDR2 YFSETQ. Trimming took 4 bases from V and 5 from J, leaving 18 bases between them. The CDR3 sequence: CASSSFGTDGTEAFF. CDR3 nucleotide sequence: TGCGCCAGCAGCAGTTTCGGGACCGACGGGACTGAAGCTTTCTTT.

This clonotype was seen more than once but under ten times. The CDR3 DNA is TGTGCCAGCAGCCCGACCGGACTAGCGACTAGCACAGATACGCAGTATTTT. This translates into CASSPTGLATSTDTQYF. The chain employs TRBV7-2 and TRBJ2-3; 9 bases are shared with TRBD2. Germline V gives CDR1 SGHTA, CDR2 FQGNSA. The CDR3 is 17 residues long. V lost 5 bases, J lost 0 bases, and 9 bases stayed unmatched.

Written as DNA, the CDR3 is TGTGCCACCAGCTCCCGGACTAGCGGGAGAAGGGATACGCAGTATTTT. Translation gives CATSSRTSGRRDTQYF. The chain carries TRBV15 and TRBJ2-3; 13 bases are shared with TRBD2. The CDR3 contains 16 residues. V gave up 5 bases and J gave up 6 bases; unmatched junction bases: 8. Germline loops: CDR1 LNHNV, CDR2 YYDKDF (reference sequence).

This chain uses TRBV28 with TRBJ2-3; TRBD1 aligns across 8 bases. The CDR3 has 14 residues. The germline V gene encodes CDR1 MDHEN and CDR2 SYDVKM. The trim removed 3 bases at V and 1 base at J, leaving 0 bases unmatched. The CDR3 nucleotides are TGTGCCAGCAGTTTGACAGGGGGCACAGATACGCAGTATTTT. It specifies CASSLTGGTDTQYF.